This T cell receptor beta chain was recovered during a study of T cells in Graves' hyperthyroidism and ophthalmopathy. Study-level results: Most expanded thyroid clonotypes above 0.001 recurred in blood.

Amplified TCR beta CDR3 regions derived from RNA transcripts. An initial round of RT-PCR targeting the TCR CDR3 relied on the HTBI primer set. Using its own MiXCR run on the multiplex PCR reads, TCRdb lists one record per CDR3 protein. This table has roughly 300,000 distinct CDR3 sequences, 25% to 30% appearing once. V was clipped by 5 bases and J by 3 bases, with 11 bases between them. Germline lookup yields CDR1 SGHRS and CDR2 YFSETQ. The CDR3 loop spans 14 amino acids. This clonotype occurred many times. Its antigen remains unidentified. The receptor's source is a man aged 40-50 years with Graves' hyperthyroidism that later progressed to Graves' ophthalmopathy. The chain recombines TRBV5-1 with TRBJ2-2; TRBD2 is a possible D gene (6 bases). The sample taken for sequencing was blood. CDR3 sequence (DNA): TGCGCCAGCAGGAGGGAGGCAGACACCGGGGAGCTGTTTTTT. Amino acids: CASRREADTGELFF.